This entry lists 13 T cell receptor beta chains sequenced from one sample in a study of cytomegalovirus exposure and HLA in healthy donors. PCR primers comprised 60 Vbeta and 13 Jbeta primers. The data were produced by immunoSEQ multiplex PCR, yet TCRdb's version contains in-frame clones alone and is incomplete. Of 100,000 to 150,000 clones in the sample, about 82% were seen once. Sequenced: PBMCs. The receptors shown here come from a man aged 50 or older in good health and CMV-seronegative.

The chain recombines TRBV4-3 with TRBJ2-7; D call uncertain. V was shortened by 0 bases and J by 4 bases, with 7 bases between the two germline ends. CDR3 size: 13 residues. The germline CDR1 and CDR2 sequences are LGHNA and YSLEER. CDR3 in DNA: TGCGCCAGCAGCCAAGATGTACGGTACGAGCAGTACTTC. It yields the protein CASSQDVRYEQYF.

CDR3 in amino acids: CASNRQGTSEQFF. The DNA of the CDR3 is TGTGCCAGCAACCGACAGGGGACGTCTGAGCAGTTCTTC. The chain joins TRBV9 to TRBJ2-1; 8 bases map to TRBD1. V gave up 6 bases and J gave up 9 bases; unmatched junction bases: 8. CDR3 length equals 13 residues. The V gene's germline CDR1 is SGDLS and CDR2 YYNGEE.

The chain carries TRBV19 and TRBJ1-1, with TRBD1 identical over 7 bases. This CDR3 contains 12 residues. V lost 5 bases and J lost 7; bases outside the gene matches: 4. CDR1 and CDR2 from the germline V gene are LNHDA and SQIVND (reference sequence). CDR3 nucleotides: TGTGCCAGTAGTGATCAGGGGGGTGAAGCTTTCTTT. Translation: CASSDQGGEAFF.

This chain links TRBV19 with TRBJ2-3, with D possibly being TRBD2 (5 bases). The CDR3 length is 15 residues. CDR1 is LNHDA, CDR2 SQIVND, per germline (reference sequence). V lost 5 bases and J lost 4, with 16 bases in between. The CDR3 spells CASSSIALAPDTQYF. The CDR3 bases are TGTGCCAGTAGTTCCATTGCGCTAGCACCAGATACGCAGTATTTT.

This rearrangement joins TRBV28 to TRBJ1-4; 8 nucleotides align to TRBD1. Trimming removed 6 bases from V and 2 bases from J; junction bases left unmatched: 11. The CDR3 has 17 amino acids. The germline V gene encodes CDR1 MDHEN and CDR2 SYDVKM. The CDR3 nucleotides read TGTGCCAGCAGCCTACTCGGACAGGGTAGGACTAATGAAAAACTGTTTTTT. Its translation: CASSLLGQGRTNEKLFF.

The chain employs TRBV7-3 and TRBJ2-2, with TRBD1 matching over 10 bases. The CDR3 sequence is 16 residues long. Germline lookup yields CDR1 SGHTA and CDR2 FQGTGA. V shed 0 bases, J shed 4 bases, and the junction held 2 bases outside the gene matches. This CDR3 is CASSLTGQGTTGELFF. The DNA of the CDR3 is TGTGCCAGCAGCTTAACGGGACAGGGGACCACCGGGGAGCTGTTTTTT.

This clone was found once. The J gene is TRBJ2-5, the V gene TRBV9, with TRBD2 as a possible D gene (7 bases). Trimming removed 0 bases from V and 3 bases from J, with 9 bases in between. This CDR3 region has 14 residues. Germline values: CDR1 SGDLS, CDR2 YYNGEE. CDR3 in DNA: TGTGCCAGCAGCGTAGGAGGGGGGGAAGAGACCCAGTACTTC. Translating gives CASSVGGGEETQYF.

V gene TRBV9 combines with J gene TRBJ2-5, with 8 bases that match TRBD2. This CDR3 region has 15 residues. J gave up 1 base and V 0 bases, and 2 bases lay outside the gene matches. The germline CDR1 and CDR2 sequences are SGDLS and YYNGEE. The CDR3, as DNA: TGTGCCAGCAGCGTAGCCGGGGGGGTCCAAGAGACCCAGTACTTC. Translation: CASSVAGGVQETQYF.

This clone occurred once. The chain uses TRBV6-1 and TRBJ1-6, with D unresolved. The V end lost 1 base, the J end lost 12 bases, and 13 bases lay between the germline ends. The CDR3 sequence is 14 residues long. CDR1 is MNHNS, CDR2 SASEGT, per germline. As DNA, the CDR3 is TGTGCCAGCAGTGAAGGCAGGAATAACTTACCCCTCCACTTT. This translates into CASSEGRNNLPLHF.

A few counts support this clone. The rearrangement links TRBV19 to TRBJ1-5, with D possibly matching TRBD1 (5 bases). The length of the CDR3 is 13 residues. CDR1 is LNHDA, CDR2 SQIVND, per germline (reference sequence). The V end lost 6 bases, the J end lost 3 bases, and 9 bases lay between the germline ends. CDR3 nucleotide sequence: TGTGCCAGTAGCCGACAGAACAATCAGCCCCAGCATTTT. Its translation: CASSRQNNQPQHF.

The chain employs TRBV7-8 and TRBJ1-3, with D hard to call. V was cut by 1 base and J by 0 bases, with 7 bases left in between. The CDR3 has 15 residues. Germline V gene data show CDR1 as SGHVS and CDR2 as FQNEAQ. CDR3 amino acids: CASSLVGGSGNTIYF. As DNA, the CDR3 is TGTGCCAGCAGCTTAGTAGGAGGCTCTGGAAACACCATATATTTT.

CDR3 region: CASSPSSGGETQYF. The CDR3, as DNA: TGTGCCAGCAGCCCCTCTAGCGGGGGAGAGACCCAGTACTTC. J is TRBJ2-5 and V is TRBV13; 10 nucleotides agree with TRBD2. V dropped 5 bases and J dropped 4; count of bases not matched to a gene: 4. The CDR3 sequence is 14 residues long. Germline CDR1 PRHDT, CDR2 FYEKMQ (reference sequence).

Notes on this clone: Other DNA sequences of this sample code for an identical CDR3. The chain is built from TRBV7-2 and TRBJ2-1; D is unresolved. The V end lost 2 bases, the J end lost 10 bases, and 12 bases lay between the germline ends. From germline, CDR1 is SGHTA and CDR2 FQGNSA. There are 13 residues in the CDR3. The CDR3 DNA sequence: TGTGCCAGCAGCTTAACCAGGCGCGACGAGCAGTTCTTC. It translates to CASSLTRRDEQFF.